This TCR beta chain was sequenced during a study of blood T cell repertoires in COVID-19. Study summary: Donors in the United States, Italy and Spain gave samples during acute or convalescent COVID-19.

Germline V gene lookup returns CDR1 SGHTA and CDR2 FQGNSA. The V gene lost 7 bases and the J gene lost 4 bases, with 19 bases spanning the gap. CDR3 length equals 15 residues. The sample holds a few counts of this clone. The authors' processing: Counts of nucleated cells, estimated from reference gene primer amplification, were obtained. Data came from immunoSEQ multiplex PCR; TCRdb stores just in-frame clones and leaves some out. V and J calls and clone size are those listed in that table; D and trimming were worked out from the DNA. The table lists about 110,000 clones, over 65% of them singletons. This sequence was found in a woman aged 80 or over with acute or convalescent COVID-19. The sample comprised peripheral blood. This chain uses TRBV7-2 with TRBJ1-2; tentatively, D is TRBD1 (6 bases). CDR3 region: CASTKTGQTGYGYTF. CDR3 DNA: TGTGCCAGCACCAAAACGGGTCAGACAGGCTATGGCTACACCTTC.